The entry that follows covers one T cell receptor (beta chain) sequence. The target of this receptor is not known. Nothing much larger sits one base from this clone, and base qualities are not available. The CDR3 measures 14 amino acids from cysteine to phenylalanine. The entry retains the CDR3 DNA only, 42 bases that are in frame from base 1. V is cut by 6 bases and J by 7 bases, and the space between the germline ends is 13 bases. Reading the germline V gene gives CDR1 MNHEY and CDR2 SVGAGI. The data stem from a study of blood T cell repertoires in COVID-19 (TCRdb year 2020). General notes on the study: Samples from collaborators originated in the United States, Italy and Spain and spanned both the acute and convalescent phases of COVID-19. The material from the prospective study consisted of cDNA or gDNA derived from T cells, B-cell-depleted T cells, or PBMCs. Subjects who had been exposed to COVID-19, were actively infected with it, or had recovered from it provided the deeply sampled blood TCRbeta repertoires that made up the dataset. The repertoires were made available in a free public database intended to serve as a resource for research on the immune response to SARS-CoV-2. The samples were drawn from two sources: the first 160 participants of the ongoing ImmuneRACE study, and 1,200 or so subjects contributed by 6 global collaborators. Sample metadata almost always included a de-identified subject ID, COVID-19 status, age in years and sex. Where available, HLA class I and class II types were obtained from metadata supplied by the sample provider rather than from assay-based typing.

What the work shows at the level of the full study, not this receptor alone: How much clinical and demographic metadata was included differed by source and by participant, and the metadata was provided uncurated.

TCRbeta CDR3 regions were amplified from genomic DNA by means of the immunoSEQ Assay, a bias-controlled multiplex PCR. The study's processing was this. Nucleated cell counts per sample were estimated from amplification of reference gene primers within the assay. To quantify the absolute abundance of each unique TCRbeta CDR3 rearrangement, sequence reads were collapsed and filtered. For each sample, productive Simpson clonality was calculated as the square root of Simpson's diversity index across productive rearrangements. TCRdb limited this immuneACCESS table to in-frame rearrangements with V and J called. A share of clones is missing; checked studies link under half to unresolved V genes, and the rest is unexplained. The D gene and trimming were derived from the DNA, and the V and J assignments and clone size from that table. The sample yields 250,000 to 300,000 clones; nearly 90% were counted once. The ten largest clones add up to 2.1% of the sample.

In Seattle, one collaborating source enrolled patients while the infection was active and tracked those patients longitudinally over the course of disease. Whole blood was collected in K2EDTA tubes by collaborating institutions according to the institutions' own protocols. For TCRbeta analysis, collaborator samples were shipped as frozen whole blood, as isolated PBMCs, or as DNA extracted from either sample type. The receptor was derived from an older woman with COVID-19, enrolled during active disease. The sample consisted of peripheral blood. This chain is built from TRBV6-5 and TRBJ1-6; there is no confident call for the D gene. The CDR3 loop reads CASRWRAGNSPLHF. The DNA sequence is TGTGCCAGCAGATGGAGGGCGGGAAATTCACCCCTCCACTTT.